This T cell receptor beta chain is drawn from a study of blood T cell repertoires in COVID-19. Study-wide background: Acute and convalescent COVID-19 samples came from the United States, Italy and Spain. The analysed material was cDNA or gDNA that came from T cells, B-cell-depleted T cells, or PBMCs.

A single count supports this clone. The CDR3 loop spans 14 amino acids. Looked up from germline, CDR1 is LNHNV and CDR2 is YYDKDF (reference sequence). V dropped 4 bases and J dropped 6; count of bases not matched to a gene: 5. Authors' analysis steps: Amplifying reference gene primers gave estimates of nucleated cell counts. Assay: immunoSEQ multiplex PCR; the TCRdb copy retains only in-frame clones and omits some. Clone size and the V and J calls come from that table; the DNA yielded D and trimming. The table lists 250,000 to 400,000 clones, 90% of them singletons, with under 3% in the top ten. V is TRBV15 and J is TRBJ1-2; 10 bases align to TRBD1. The sequence came from a woman aged 25 to 39 with COVID-19, enrolled during active disease. The sequenced material came from peripheral blood. The CDR3 loop reads CATSKGQGYNGYTF. The DNA for the CDR3 is TGTGCCACCAGCAAGGGACAGGGGTATAATGGCTACACCTTC.